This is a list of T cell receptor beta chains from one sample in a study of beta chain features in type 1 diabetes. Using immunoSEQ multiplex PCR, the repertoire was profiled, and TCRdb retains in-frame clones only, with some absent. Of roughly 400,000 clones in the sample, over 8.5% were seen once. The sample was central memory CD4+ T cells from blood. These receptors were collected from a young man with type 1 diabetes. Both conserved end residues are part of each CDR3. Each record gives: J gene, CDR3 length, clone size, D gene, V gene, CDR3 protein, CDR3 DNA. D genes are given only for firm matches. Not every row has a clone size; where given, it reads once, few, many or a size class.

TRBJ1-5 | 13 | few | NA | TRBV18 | CASSNVFNQPQHF | TGTGCCAGCTCGAACGTCTTCAATCAGCCCCAGCATTTT
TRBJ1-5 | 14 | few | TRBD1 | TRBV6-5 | CASSVRQGAQPQHF | TGTGCCAGCAGTGTTCGACAGGGGGCCCAGCCCCAGCATTTT
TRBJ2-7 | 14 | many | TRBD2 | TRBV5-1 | CASSLSGRSYEQYF | TGCGCCAGCAGCTTGAGCGGGAGGTCCTACGAGCAGTACTTC
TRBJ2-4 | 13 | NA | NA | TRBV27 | CASSSQGRGLGYF | TGTGCCAGCAGTTCACAGGGGAGGGGTTTGGGGTACTTC
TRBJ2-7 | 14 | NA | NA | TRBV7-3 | CASSLGNGRYEQYF | TGTGCCAGCAGCTTAGGGAACGGACGATACGAGCAGTACTTC
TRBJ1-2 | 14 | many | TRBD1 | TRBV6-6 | CASSPPDRGHGYTF | TGTGCCAGCAGTCCCCCGGACAGGGGGCATGGCTACACCTTC
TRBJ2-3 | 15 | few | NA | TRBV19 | CASTPTSFSTDTQYF | TGTGCCAGTACCCCTACGAGCTTTAGCACAGATACGCAGTATTTT
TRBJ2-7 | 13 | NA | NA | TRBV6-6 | CASEQSPSYEQYF | TGTGCCAGTGAGCAGAGTCCATCCTACGAGCAGTACTTC
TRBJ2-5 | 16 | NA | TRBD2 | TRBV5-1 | CASSLGASGAEETQYF | TGCGCCAGCAGCTTGGGGGCTAGCGGGGCTGAAGAGACCCAGTACTTC
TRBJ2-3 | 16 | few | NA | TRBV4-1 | CASSQGRGGFTDTQYF | TGCGCCAGCAGCCAGGGAAGGGGTGGGTTCACAGATACGCAGTATTTT
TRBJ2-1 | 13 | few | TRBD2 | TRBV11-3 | CASSSRTSGEQFF | TGTGCCAGCAGTTCCAGGACTAGCGGAGAGCAGTTCTTC
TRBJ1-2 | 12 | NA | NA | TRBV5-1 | CASSLDRDGYTF | TGCGCCAGCAGCTTGGACAGGGATGGCTACACCTTC
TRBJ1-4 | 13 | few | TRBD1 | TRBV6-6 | CASSLIRQGRLFF | TGTGCCAGCAGCCTTATACGACAGGGGAGACTGTTTTTT
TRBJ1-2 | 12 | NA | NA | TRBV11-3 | CASSPSGYGYTF | TGTGCCAGCAGCCCCTCAGGATATGGCTACACCTTC
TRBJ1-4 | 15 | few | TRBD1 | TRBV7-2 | CASSPGTAENEKLFF | TGTGCCAGCAGCCCGGGGACAGCGGAGAATGAAAAACTGTTTTTT
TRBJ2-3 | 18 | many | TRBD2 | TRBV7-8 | CASSPRGTSGSNTDTQYF | TGTGCCAGCAGCCCTCGCGGGACTAGCGGGAGTAACACAGATACGCAGTATTTT
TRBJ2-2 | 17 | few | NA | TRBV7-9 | CASSLLFGHLNTGELFF | TGTGCCAGCAGCTTACTTTTCGGTCACTTGAACACCGGGGAGCTGTTTTTT
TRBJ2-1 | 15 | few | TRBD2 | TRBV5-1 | CASSSLADFYNEQFF | TGCGCCAGCAGCTCTCTAGCGGACTTCTACAATGAGCAGTTCTTC
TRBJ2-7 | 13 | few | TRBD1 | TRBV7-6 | CASSPQGVYEQYF | TGTGCCAGCAGCCCACAGGGGGTCTACGAGCAGTACTTC
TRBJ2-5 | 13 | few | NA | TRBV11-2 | CASTFNAGETQYF | TGTGCCAGCACCTTCAACGCCGGGGAGACCCAGTACTTC
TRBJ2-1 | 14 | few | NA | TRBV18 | CASSPKPNDNEQFF | TGTGCCAGCTCACCAAAACCCAACGACAATGAGCAGTTCTTC
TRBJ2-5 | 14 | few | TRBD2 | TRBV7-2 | CASSPGGGRETQYF | TGTGCCAGCAGCCCCGGGGGGGGCCGAGAGACCCAGTACTTC
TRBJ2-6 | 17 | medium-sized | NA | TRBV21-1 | CASSVGQGAAGANVLTF | NA
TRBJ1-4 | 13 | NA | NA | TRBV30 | CAWAERGNEKLFF | TGTGCCTGGGCGGAAAGGGGAAATGAAAAACTGTTTTTT
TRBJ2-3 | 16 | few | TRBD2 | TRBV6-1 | CAISGTSGSHGDTQYF | TGTGCCATCAGTGGGACTAGCGGGAGTCATGGAGATACGCAGTATTTT
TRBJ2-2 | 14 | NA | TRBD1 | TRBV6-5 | CASSSTGGTGELFF | TGTGCCAGCAGTTCGACAGGGGGCACCGGGGAGCTGTTTTTT
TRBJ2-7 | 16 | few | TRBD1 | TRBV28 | CASSPGQAIHSYEQYF | TGTGCCAGCAGCCCGGGACAGGCGATCCACTCCTACGAGCAGTACTTC
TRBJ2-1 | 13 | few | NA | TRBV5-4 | CASSPIGAGEQFF | TGTGCCAGCAGCCCCATTGGGGCTGGAGAGCAGTTCTTC
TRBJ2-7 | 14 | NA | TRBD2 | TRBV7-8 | CASSVAGGSYEQYF | TGTGCCAGCAGTGTAGCGGGAGGCTCCTACGAGCAGTACTTC
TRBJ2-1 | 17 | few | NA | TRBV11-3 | CASSLQPERGRGNEQFF | TGTGCCAGCAGCCTCCAACCCGAGAGGGGACGGGGCAATGAGCAGTTCTTC
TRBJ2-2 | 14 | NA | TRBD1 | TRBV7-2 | CASSPGQAYGELFF | TGTGCCAGCAGCCCCGGACAGGCCTACGGGGAGCTGTTTTTT
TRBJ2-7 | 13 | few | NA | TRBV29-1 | CSVGGGERFEQYF | TGCAGCGTTGGTGGTGGGGAGAGGTTCGAGCAGTACTTC
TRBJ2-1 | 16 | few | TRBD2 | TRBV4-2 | CASSQETSGWNNEQFF | TGTGCCAGCAGCCAAGAGACTAGCGGTTGGAACAATGAGCAGTTCTTC
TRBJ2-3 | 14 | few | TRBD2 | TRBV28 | CASRPAGGSDTQYF | TGTGCCAGCAGGCCGGCGGGAGGATCAGATACGCAGTATTTT
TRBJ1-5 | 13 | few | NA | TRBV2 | CASARGGNQPQHF | TGTGCCAGCGCCCGGGGGGGGAATCAGCCCCAGCATTTT
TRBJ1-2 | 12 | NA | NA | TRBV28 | CASRVGGFGYTF | TGTGCCAGCAGAGTAGGGGGTTTTGGCTACACCTTC
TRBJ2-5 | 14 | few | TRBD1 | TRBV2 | CASRAGTGEETQYF | TGTGCCAGCAGAGCCGGGACAGGGGAAGAGACCCAGTACTTC
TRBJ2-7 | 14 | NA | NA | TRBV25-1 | CASSDRSGLYEQYF | TGTGCCAGCAGTGACAGGTCGGGGCTCTACGAGCAGTACTTC
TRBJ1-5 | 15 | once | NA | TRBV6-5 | CASTSERGSNQPQHF | TGTGCCAGCACCTCGGAGCGGGGTAGCAATCAGCCCCAGCATTTT
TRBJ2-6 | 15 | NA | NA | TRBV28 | CASSLGGAGANVLTF | TGTGCCAGCAGTTTAGGGGGAGCTGGGGCCAACGTCCTGACTTTC
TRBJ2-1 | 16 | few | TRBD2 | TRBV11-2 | CASSRQRDSSYNEQFF | TGTGCCAGCAGCCGCCAGCGGGATTCCTCCTACAATGAGCAGTTCTTC
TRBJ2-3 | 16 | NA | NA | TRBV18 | CASSPISGFRTDTQYF | TGTGCCAGCTCACCAATCTCAGGATTTCGCACAGATACGCAGTATTTT
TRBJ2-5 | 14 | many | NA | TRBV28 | CASSLTSSQETQYF | TGTGCCAGCAGTCTCACTAGCAGCCAAGAGACCCAGTACTTC
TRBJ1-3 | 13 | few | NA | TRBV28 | CASSLPPGNTIYF | TGTGCCAGCAGTTTACCCCCGGGAAACACCATATATTTT
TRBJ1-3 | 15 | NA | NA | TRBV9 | CASSVDSFSGNTIYF | TGTGCCAGCAGCGTGGACAGCTTCTCTGGAAACACCATATATTTT
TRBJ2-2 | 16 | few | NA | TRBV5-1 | CASSLEGREDTGELFF | TGCGCCAGCAGCTTGGAAGGCAGGGAGGACACCGGGGAGCTGTTTTTT
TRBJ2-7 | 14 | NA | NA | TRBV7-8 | CASSATTASYEQYF | TGTGCCAGCAGCGCGACGACAGCTTCCTACGAGCAGTACTTC
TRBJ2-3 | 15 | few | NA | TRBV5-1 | CASSRQGLHTDTQYF | TGCGCCAGCAGCCGGCAGGGACTTCACACAGATACGCAGTATTTT
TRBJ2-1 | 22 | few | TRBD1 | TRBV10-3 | CAISGLAFKQGAYDRIGNEQFF | TGTGCCATCAGTGGCCTAGCGTTTAAACAGGGGGCGTATGATCGGATAGGGAATGAGCAGTTCTTC
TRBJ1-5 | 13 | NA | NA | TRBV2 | CASGGDSNQPQHF | TGTGCCAGCGGGGGGGATAGCAATCAGCCCCAGCATTTT